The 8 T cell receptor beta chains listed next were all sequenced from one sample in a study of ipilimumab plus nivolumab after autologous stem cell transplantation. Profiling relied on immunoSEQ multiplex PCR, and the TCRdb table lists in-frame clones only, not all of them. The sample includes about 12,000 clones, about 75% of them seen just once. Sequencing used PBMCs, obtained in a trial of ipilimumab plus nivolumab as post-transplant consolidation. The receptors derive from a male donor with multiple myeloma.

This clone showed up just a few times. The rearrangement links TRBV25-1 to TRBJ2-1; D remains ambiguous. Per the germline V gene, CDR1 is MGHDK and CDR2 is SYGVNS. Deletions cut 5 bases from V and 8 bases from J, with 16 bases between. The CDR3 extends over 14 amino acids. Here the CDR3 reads CASSPSLPGHEQFF. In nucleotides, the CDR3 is TGTGCCAGCAGTCCCTCTCTTCCGGGCCATGAGCAGTTCTTC.

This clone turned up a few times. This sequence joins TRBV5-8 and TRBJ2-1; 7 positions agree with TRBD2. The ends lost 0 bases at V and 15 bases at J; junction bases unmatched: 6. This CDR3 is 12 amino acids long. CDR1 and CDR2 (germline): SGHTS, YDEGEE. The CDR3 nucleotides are TGTGCCAGCAGCTTGGACGGGGGGAGTTGGTTCTTC. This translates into CASSLDGGSWFF. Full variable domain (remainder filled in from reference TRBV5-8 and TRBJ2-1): EAGVTQSPTHLIKTRGQQATLRCSPISGHTSVYWYQQALGLGLQFLLWYDEGEERNRGNFPPRFSGRQFPNYSSELNVNALELEDSALYLCASSLDGGSWFFGPGTRLTVL.

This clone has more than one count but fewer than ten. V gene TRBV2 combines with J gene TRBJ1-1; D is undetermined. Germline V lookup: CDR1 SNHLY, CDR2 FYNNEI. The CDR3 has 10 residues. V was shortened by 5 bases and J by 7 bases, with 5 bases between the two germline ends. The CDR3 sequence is CASSLGEAFF. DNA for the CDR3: TGTGCCAGCAGTTTGGGTGAAGCTTTCTTT.

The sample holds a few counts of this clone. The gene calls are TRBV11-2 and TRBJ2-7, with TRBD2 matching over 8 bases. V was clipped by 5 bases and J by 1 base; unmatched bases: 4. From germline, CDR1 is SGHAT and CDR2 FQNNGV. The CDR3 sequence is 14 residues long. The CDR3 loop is CASSQAGGSYEQYF. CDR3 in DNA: TGTGCCAGCAGCCAGGCGGGGGGATCCTACGAGCAGTACTTC.

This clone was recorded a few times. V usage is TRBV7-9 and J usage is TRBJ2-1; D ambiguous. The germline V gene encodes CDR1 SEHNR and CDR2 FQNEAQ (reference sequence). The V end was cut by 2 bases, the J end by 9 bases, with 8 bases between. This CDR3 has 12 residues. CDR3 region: CASSLIHTEQFF. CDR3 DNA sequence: TGTGCCAGCAGCTTAATTCATACTGAGCAGTTCTTC.

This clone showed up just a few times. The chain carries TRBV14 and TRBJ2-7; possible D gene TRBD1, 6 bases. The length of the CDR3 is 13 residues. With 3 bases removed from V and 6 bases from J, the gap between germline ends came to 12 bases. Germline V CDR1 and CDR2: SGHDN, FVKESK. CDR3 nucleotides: TGTGCCAGCAGCCAGGGGGCTTCGGGCGAGCAGTACTTC. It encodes CASSQGASGEQYF.

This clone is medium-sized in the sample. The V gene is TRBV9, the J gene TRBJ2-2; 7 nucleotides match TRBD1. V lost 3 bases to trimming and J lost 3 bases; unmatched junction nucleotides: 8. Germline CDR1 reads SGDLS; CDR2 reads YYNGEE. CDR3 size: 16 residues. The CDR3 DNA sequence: TGTGCCAGCAGCGAAGACAACAGGGGTGACACCGGGGAGCTGTTTTTT. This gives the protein CASSEDNRGDTGELFF. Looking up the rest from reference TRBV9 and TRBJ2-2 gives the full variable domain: DSGVTQTPKHLITATGQRVTLRCSPRSGDLSVYWYQQSLDQGLQFLIQYYNGEERAKGNILERFSAQQFPDLHSELNLSSLELGDSALYFCASSEDNRGDTGELFFGEGSRLTVL.

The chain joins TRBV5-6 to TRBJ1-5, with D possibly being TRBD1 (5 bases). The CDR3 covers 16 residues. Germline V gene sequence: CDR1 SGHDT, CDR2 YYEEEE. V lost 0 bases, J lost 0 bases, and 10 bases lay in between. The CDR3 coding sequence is TGTGCCAGCAGCTTGGAGGGGCCAGCTAGCAATCAGCCCCAGCATTTT. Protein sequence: CASSLEGPASNQPQHF.